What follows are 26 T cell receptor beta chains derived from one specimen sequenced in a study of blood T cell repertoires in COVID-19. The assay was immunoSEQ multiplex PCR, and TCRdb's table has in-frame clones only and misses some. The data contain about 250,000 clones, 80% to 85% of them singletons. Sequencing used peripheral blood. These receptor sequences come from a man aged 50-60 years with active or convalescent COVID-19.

CDR3 bases: TGTGCCAGCACTGGCACAGGCCCTGGAAACACCATATATTTT. Amino acid sequence: CASTGTGPGNTIYF. This chain connects TRBV25-1 to TRBJ1-3, with a possible D match to TRBD1 (5 bases). This CDR3 region has 14 residues. V was clipped by 7 bases and J by 2 bases, with 12 bases between them. The germline V gene has CDR1 MGHDK and CDR2 SYGVNS.

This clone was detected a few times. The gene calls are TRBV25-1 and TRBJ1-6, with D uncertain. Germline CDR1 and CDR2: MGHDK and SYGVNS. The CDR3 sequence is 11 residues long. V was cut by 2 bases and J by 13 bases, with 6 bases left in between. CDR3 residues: CASSEVGPLHF. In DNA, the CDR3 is TGTGCCAGCAGTGAAGTCGGGCCCCTCCACTTT.

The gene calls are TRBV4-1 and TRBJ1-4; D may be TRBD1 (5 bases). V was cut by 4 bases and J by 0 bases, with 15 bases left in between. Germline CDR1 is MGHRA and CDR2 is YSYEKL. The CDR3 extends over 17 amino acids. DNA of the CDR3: TGCGCCAGCAGCCCGGAGCGTGGGGGGGCAACTAATGAAAAACTGTTTTTT. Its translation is CASSPERGGATNEKLFF.

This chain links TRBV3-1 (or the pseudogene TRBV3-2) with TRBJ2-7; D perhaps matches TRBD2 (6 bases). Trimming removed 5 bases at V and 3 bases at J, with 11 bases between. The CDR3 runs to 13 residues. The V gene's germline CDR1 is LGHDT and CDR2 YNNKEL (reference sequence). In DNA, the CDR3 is TGTGCCAGCAGCGGGGGGACGAGCTACGAGCAGTACTTC. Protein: CASSGGTSYEQYF.

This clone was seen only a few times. The CDR3 DNA follows: TGTGCCAGCAGCTGGGACAGGAGCTCCTACGAGCAGTACTTC. Translated: CASSWDRSSYEQYF. The chain joins TRBV7-2 to TRBJ2-7; TRBD1 matches 8 bases. This CDR3 contains 14 residues. Trimming removed 4 bases from V and 0 bases from J; junction bases left unmatched: 2. CDR1 and CDR2 (germline): SGHTA, FQGNSA. Based on the CDR3 plus reference TRBV7-2 and TRBJ2-7, the full variable domain is GAGVSQSPSNKVTEKGKDVELRCDPISGHTALYWYRQSLGQGLEFLIYFQGNSAPDKSGLPSDRFSAERTGGSVSTLTIQRTQQEDSAVYLCASSWDRSSYEQYFGPGTRLTVT.

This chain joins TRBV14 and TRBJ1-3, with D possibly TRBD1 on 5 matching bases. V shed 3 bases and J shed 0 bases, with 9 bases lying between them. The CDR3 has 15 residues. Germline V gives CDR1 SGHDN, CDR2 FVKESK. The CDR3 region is CASSHRTLSGNTIYF. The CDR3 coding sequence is TGTGCCAGCAGCCACCGGACACTCTCTGGAAACACCATATATTTT.

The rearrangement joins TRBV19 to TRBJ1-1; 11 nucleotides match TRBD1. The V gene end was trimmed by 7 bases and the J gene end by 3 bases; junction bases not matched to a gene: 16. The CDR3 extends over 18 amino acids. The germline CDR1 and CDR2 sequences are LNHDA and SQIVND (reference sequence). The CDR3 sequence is CASTPGAGTGGGDTEAFF. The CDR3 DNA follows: TGTGCCAGTACTCCCGGTGCCGGGACAGGGGGAGGGGACACTGAAGCTTTCTTT.

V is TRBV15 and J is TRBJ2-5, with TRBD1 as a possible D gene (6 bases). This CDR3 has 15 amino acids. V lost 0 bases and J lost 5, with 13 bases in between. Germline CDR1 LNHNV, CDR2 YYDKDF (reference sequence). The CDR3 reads CATSREAGAGETQYF. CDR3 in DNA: TGTGCCACCAGCAGAGAGGCAGGGGCGGGTGAGACCCAGTACTTC.

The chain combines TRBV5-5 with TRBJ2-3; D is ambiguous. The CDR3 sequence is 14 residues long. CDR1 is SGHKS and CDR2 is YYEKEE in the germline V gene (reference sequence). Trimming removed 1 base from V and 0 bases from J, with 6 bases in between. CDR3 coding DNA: TGTGCCAGCAGCTTGAGCAAGAGCACAGATACGCAGTATTTT. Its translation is CASSLSKSTDTQYF.

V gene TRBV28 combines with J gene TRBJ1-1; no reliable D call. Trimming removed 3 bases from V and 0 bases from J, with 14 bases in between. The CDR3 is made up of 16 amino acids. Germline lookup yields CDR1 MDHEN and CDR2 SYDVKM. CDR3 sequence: CASSFPRGGLNTEAFF. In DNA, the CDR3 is TGTGCCAGCAGTTTCCCCAGAGGTGGTCTGAACACTGAAGCTTTCTTT.

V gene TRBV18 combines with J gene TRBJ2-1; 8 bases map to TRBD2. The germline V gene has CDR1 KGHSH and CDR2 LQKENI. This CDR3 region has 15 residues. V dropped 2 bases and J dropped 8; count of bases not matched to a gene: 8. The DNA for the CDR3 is TGTGCCAGCTCACCAGGGGGACTAGTCCTTGATGAGCAGTTCTTC. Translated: CASSPGGLVLDEQFF.

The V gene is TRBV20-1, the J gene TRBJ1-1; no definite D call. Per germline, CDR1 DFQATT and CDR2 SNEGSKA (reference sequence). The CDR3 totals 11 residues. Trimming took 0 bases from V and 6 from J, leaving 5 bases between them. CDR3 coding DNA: TGCAGTGCTAGAGAGAGGGCTGAAGCTTTCTTT. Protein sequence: CSARERAEAFF.

In DNA, the CDR3 is TGTGCCAGCAGGGAGGGGGCGTACACTGAAGCTTTCTTT. Residues: CASREGAYTEAFF. The V call is TRBV2, the J call TRBJ1-1, with TRBD1 identical over 7 bases. Losses at the gene ends were 6 bases for V and 3 bases for J; bases not matched to a gene: 4. The CDR3 spans 13 residues. Per germline, CDR1 SNHLY and CDR2 FYNNEI.

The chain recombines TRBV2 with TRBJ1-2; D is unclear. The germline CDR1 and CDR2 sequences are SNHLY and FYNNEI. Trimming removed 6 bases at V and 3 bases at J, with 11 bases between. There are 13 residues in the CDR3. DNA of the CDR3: TGTGCCAGCAGCCCGGGAGAGGACTATGGCTACACCTTC. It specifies CASSPGEDYGYTF.

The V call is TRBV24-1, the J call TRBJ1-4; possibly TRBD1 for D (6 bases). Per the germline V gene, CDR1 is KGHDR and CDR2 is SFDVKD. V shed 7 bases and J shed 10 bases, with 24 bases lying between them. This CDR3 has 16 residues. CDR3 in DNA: TGTGCCACCAGCCTCGGGACAAGTCTTGTACGTGGAAAACTGTTTTTT. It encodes CATSLGTSLVRGKLFF.

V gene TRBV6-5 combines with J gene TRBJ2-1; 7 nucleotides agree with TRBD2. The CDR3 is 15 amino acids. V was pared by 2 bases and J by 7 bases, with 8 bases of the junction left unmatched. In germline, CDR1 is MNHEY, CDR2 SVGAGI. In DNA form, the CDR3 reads TGTGCCAGCAGTTACACAAGCGGGACCCAAAATGAGCAGTTCTTC. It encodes CASSYTSGTQNEQFF.

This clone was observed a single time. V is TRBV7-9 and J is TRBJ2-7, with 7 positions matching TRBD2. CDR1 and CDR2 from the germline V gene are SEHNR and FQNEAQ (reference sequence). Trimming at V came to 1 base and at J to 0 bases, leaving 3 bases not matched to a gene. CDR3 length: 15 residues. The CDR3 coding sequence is TGTGCCAGCAGCTTAGTGGGGGGGAGCTCCTACGAGCAGTACTTC. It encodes CASSLVGGSSYEQYF.

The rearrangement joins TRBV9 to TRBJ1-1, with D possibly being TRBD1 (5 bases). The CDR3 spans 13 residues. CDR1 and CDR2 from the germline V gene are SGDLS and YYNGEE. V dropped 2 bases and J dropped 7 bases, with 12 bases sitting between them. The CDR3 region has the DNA TGTGCCAGCAGCGTTGGGGCTATTGGTGAAGCTTTCTTT. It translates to CASSVGAIGEAFF.

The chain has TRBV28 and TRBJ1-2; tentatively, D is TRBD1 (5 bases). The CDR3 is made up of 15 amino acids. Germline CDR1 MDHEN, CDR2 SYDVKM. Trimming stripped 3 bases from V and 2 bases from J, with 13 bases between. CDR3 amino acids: CASSLGGTGNYGYTF. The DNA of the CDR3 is TGTGCCAGCAGTTTGGGGGGGACGGGGAACTATGGCTACACCTTC.

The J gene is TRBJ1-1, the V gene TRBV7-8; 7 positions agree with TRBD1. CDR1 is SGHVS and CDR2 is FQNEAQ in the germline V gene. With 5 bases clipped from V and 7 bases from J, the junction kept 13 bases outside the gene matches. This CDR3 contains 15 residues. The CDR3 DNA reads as TGTGCCAGCAGCCCGGGATCGGGACAGTACTATGAAGCTTTCTTT. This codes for CASSPGSGQYYEAFF.

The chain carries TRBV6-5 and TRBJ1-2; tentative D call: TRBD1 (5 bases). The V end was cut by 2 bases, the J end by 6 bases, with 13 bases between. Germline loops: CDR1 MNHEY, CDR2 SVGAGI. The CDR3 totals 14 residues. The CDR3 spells CASSYARVKNGYTF. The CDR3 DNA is TGTGCCAGCAGTTACGCCAGGGTAAAGAATGGCTACACCTTC.

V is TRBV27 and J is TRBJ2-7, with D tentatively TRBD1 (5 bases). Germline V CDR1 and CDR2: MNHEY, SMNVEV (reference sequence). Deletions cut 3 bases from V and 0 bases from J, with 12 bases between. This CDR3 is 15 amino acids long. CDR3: CASSLGPQGSYEQYF. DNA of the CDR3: TGTGCCAGCAGTTTGGGCCCTCAGGGCTCCTACGAGCAGTACTTC.

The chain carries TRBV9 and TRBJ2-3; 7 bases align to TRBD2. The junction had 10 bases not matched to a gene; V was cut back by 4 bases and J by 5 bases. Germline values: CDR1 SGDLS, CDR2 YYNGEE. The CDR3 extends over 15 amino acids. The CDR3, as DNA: TGTGCCAGCAGCCCTCAAAACGGACTAGGAGATACGCAGTATTTT. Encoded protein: CASSPQNGLGDTQYF.

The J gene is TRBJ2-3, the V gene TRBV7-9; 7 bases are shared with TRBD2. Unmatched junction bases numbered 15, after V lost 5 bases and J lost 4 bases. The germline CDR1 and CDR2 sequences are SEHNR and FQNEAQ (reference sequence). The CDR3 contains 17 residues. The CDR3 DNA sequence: TGTGCCAGCAGCAACGGGGTCGGGAGGAGAGGGTCAGATACGCAGTATTTT. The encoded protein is CASSNGVGRRGSDTQYF.

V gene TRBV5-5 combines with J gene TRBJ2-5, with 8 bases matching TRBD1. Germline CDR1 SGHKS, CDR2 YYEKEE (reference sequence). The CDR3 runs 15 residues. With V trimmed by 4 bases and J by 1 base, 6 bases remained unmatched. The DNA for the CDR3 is TGTGCCAGCAGCCCACAGGGGGGCGTCCAAGAGACCCAGTACTTC. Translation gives CASSPQGGVQETQYF.

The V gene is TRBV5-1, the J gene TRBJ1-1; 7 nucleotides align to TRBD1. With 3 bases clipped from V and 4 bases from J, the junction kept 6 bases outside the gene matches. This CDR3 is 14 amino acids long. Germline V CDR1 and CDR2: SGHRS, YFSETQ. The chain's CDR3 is CASSWRQGGTEAFF. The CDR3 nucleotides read TGCGCCAGCAGCTGGAGACAGGGTGGCACTGAAGCTTTCTTT.